The 27 T cell receptor beta chains reported below all come from one sample, sequenced in a study of regulatory T cells in long-lasting Graves disease. As for time point: newly diagnosed GD, antithyroid drugs for less than 3 months. Extracted PBMC RNA gave rise to the TCR library. Library construction for TCR beta used iRepertoire HTBI primers and Arm-PCR of CDR3 regions. TCRdb independently ran MiXCR on the multiplex PCR reads; one entry per CDR3 protein. This sample has 560,000 or so distinct CDR3 sequences, with roughly a sixth found just once. These sequences were also reported in another study, on T cells in Graves' hyperthyroidism and ophthalmopathy.

The sample in question was peripheral blood mononuclear cells (PBMCs), obtained at new diagnosis, from a patient treated with antithyroid drugs. These receptors originate from a young man with Graves disease.

This chain links TRBV9 with TRBJ2-7; D remains unclear. Germline lookup yields CDR1 SGDLS and CDR2 YYNGEE. Trimming pared 3 bases from V and 6 bases from J, leaving 19 bases between. The CDR3 is 15 residues long. The CDR3 DNA reads as TGTGCCAGCAGCGCCGGGCAGACCGGGTTCGGCGAGCAGTACTTC. Its translation: CASSAGQTGFGEQYF.

Comment on this clonotype: The conserved phenylalanine or tryptophan is not found at the CDR3 terminus, so this likely reflects a read error. This rearrangement joins TRBV7-9 to TRBJ2-7; D gene unclear. The CDR3 is made up of 12 amino acids. Germline CDR1 SEHNR, CDR2 FQNEAQ (reference sequence). V was cut by 3 bases and J by 4 bases, with 7 bases left in between. The CDR3 DNA reads as TGTGCCAGCAGCTTCCACGTGTACGAGCAGTACCTC. Translated: CASSFHVYEQYL.

The table lists this clonotype with a few counts. This chain uses TRBV27 with TRBJ2-6; D is possibly TRBD1 (6 bases). V was cut by 5 bases and J by 3 bases, with 26 bases left in between. Germline CDR1 and CDR2: MNHEY and SMNVEV (reference sequence). The CDR3 contains 20 residues. The CDR3 sequence: CASSPSQPGTRFFGANVLTF. As DNA, the CDR3 is TGTGCCAGCAGTCCCTCTCAACCCGGGACAAGATTCTTTGGGGCCAACGTCCTGACTTTC.

This clonotype was observed a handful of times. DNA for the CDR3: TGTGCCAATCGCGTGGAGCGGGAGGACCCTATGGATGAGCAGTTCTTC. Its protein product is CANRVEREDPMDEQFF. The chain carries TRBV2 and TRBJ2-1; TRBD2 agrees at 9 bases. The CDR3 has 16 amino acids. Trimming cost V 10 bases and J 8 bases; bases outside gene matches: 18. Germline V gene data show CDR1 as SNHLY and CDR2 as FYNNEI.

In this sample, this clonotype turned up many times. The chain has TRBV28 and TRBJ2-5; no definite D call. Deletions cut 6 bases from V and 1 base from J, with 12 bases between. The CDR3 covers 14 residues. CDR1 and CDR2 (germline): MDHEN, SYDVKM. CDR3 sequence (DNA): TGTGCCAGCAGCCCGGAGTCCACCCAAGAGACCCAGTACTTC. As protein: CASSPESTQETQYF.

The chain joins TRBV27 to TRBJ1-2; 7 nucleotides match TRBD1. The CDR3 is made up of 15 amino acids. The germline V gene has CDR1 MNHEY and CDR2 SMNVEV (reference sequence). V was clipped by 3 bases and J by 7 bases; unmatched bases: 11. This CDR3 reads CASSFGAGGGSGYTF. CDR3 nucleotide sequence: TGTGCCAGCAGTTTCGGGGCAGGGGGAGGTTCTGGCTACACCTTC.

This clonotype was detected ten times or more. The J gene is TRBJ2-1, the V gene TRBV7-3, with 10 nucleotides matching TRBD2. Germline CDR1 and CDR2: SGHTA and FQGTGA. The CDR3 runs to 16 residues. The J segment lost 8 bases and the V segment lost 0 bases, leaving 7 bases of the junction unmatched. CDR3 sequence (DNA): TGTGCCAGCAGCTTAACTGGGCTAGCGGGAGAATATGAGCAGTTCTTC. Translating it yields CASSLTGLAGEYEQFF.

The V and J genes are TRBV6-2 or TRBV6-3 and TRBJ2-5; the match to TRBD2 covers 9 bases. The CDR3 sequence is 18 residues long. V lost 2 bases, J lost 2 bases, and 12 bases stayed unmatched. The germline V gene encodes CDR1 MNHEY and CDR2 SVGEGT. The CDR3 DNA follows: TGTGCCAGCAGTTACCCGGGGGGGGGTAGCGGGAGACAAGAGACCCAGTACTTC. It codes for CASSYPGGGSGRQETQYF.

In nucleotides, the CDR3 is TGTGCCAGCAGCTCGCGCCTGATTATCTCTGGAAACACCATATATTTT. It specifies CASSSRLIISGNTIYF. The chain joins TRBV7-8 to TRBJ1-3, with no clear D. The CDR3 runs to 16 residues. The V end lost 4 bases, the J end lost 0 bases, and 13 bases lay between the germline ends. The germline V gene encodes CDR1 SGHVS and CDR2 FQNEAQ.

In its sample, this clonotype was seen a few times. The chain is built from TRBV20-1 and TRBJ2-3, with D unclear. This CDR3 contains 15 residues. The germline gives CDR1 DFQATT, CDR2 SNEGSKA (reference sequence). Trimming removed 4 bases from V and 4 bases from J, with 18 bases in between. The CDR3 bases are TGCAGTGCTATACCCTTAGGCCTCGGACCAGATACGCAGTATTTT. This translates into CSAIPLGLGPDTQYF.

About this clonotype itself: A much larger clone differs by one base, so this may be a read error. The rearrangement links TRBV3-1 to TRBJ1-2, with D possibly matching TRBD1 (5 bases). V lost 4 bases and J lost 4, with 19 bases in between. This CDR3 is 16 amino acids long. Germline loops: CDR1 LGHDT, CDR2 YNNKEL (reference sequence). This CDR3 reads CASSRSYRPRGYGYTF. The CDR3 DNA follows: TGTGCCAGCAGCCGCTCGTACAGGCCAAGGGGCTATGGCTACACCTTC.

As regards this clonotype: Likely a read error: the CDR3 ends without its conserved phenylalanine or tryptophan. The J gene is TRBJ2-7, the V gene TRBV3-1; 11 positions agree with TRBD1. With 1 base clipped from V and 2 bases from J, the junction kept 4 bases outside the gene matches. Germline values: CDR1 LGHDT, CDR2 YNNKEL (reference sequence). The CDR3 extends over 16 amino acids. CDR3 in amino acids: CASSQGMGQGAYEQYL. The CDR3 DNA reads TGTGCCAGCAGCCAAGGAATGGGACAGGGGGCCTACGAGCAGTACCTC.

This clonotype was observed at least ten times. The gene calls are TRBV12-3 or TRBV12-4 and TRBJ1-2; D unresolved. This CDR3 is 14 amino acids long. The germline V and J ends were trimmed by 10 bases and 4 bases, with 19 bases remaining between them. CDR3 protein: CATMRSSSLYGYTF. Here the CDR3 DNA reads TGTGCCACCATGCGGAGCAGTTCCCTCTATGGCTACACCTTC.

The sample holds many counts of this clonotype. This rearrangement joins TRBV3-1 to TRBJ2-7; no clear D. V dropped 1 base and J dropped 7 bases, with 5 bases sitting between them. Per germline, CDR1 LGHDT and CDR2 YNNKEL (reference sequence). The CDR3 totals 11 residues. The CDR3 nucleotides are TGTGCCAGCAGCCAAGTGGGTGAGCAGTACTTC. This sequence encodes CASSQVGEQYF.

Only a few counts were recorded for this clonotype. The genes are TRBV9 and TRBJ2-2, with D possibly TRBD2 on 5 matching bases. Trimming took off 0 bases at V and 2 bases at J, with 8 bases between the two ends. Germline CDR1 is SGDLS and CDR2 is YYNGEE. This CDR3 has 15 amino acids. The CDR3 is CASSVDGINTGELFF. CDR3 in DNA: TGTGCCAGCAGCGTAGACGGGATTAACACCGGGGAGCTGTTTTTT.

This chain connects TRBV6-4 to TRBJ2-3; TRBD1 matches at 10 bases. CDR1 MRHNA and CDR2 SNTAGT come from the germline V gene. The CDR3 consists of 15 residues. J lost 3 bases, V lost 3 bases, and 3 bases had no gene match. CDR3 coding DNA: TGTGCCAGCAGTGAAGGGACAGGGGAAACAGATACGCAGTATTTT. Translation: CASSEGTGETDTQYF.

At least ten counts were recorded for this clonotype. The chain links TRBV6-1 to TRBJ1-5; 8 bases align to TRBD1. CDR1 and CDR2 (germline): MNHNS, SASEGT. The CDR3 has 15 amino acids. After removal of 7 bases from V and 2 bases from J, the junction contained 7 bases not matched to a gene. CDR3 residues: CASTETGAGNQPQHF. The CDR3 nucleotides read TGTGCCAGCACCGAGACAGGGGCCGGCAATCAGCCCCAGCATTTT.

The chain employs TRBV27 and TRBJ2-1; D is unresolved. This CDR3 is built from 15 residues. The V and J ends lost 3 bases and 8 bases respectively, with 17 bases between them. The germline V gene has CDR1 MNHEY and CDR2 SMNVEV (reference sequence). As DNA, the CDR3 is TGTGCCAGCAGTTTTCGGTCCACTCCAGGCTATGAGCAGTTCTTC. Amino acids: CASSFRSTPGYEQFF.

This clonotype was recorded a few times. This sequence joins TRBV15 and TRBJ2-1; TRBD2 aligns across 7 bases. The CDR3 spans 16 residues. The junction had 13 bases not matched to a gene; V was cut back by 1 base and J by 10 bases. CDR1 and CDR2 (germline): LNHNV, YYDKDF (reference sequence). CDR3: CATSRAVAGVTIEQFF. CDR3 nucleotides: TGTGCCACCAGCAGAGCTGTTGCGGGAGTGACGATCGAGCAGTTCTTC.

This clonotype was seen repeatedly, ten times or more. The junction departs from germline at one end; a sequencing error may be responsible. This chain joins TRBV5-1 and TRBJ2-7; TRBD1 agrees at 10 bases. Germline CDR1 reads SGHRS; CDR2 reads YFSETQ. The CDR3 sequence is 14 residues long. The CDR3 sequence is CASSLGTGAYEQYF. The CDR3 bases are TGTGCCAGCAGTTTAGGGACAGGGGCCTACGAGCAGTACTTC.

This clonotype has ten or more counts. V and J are TRBV9 and TRBJ2-1; 8 bases align to TRBD2. CDR1 and CDR2 (germline): SGDLS, YYNGEE. V trimming: 0 bases; J trimming: 4 bases; junction bases outside the gene matches: 9. This CDR3 has 17 residues. The CDR3 is CASSVGGLAGPYNEQFF. CDR3 bases: TGTGCCAGCAGCGTAGGTGGGCTAGCGGGCCCGTACAATGAGCAGTTCTTC.

This clonotype occurred a few times. One end of the junction fails to match germline, which may point to a read error. The chain is built from TRBV6-2 or TRBV6-3 and TRBJ1-2, with D unclear. The CDR3 spans 12 residues. Looked up from germline, CDR1 is MNHEY and CDR2 is SVGEGT. The CDR3 sequence is CTSSSIERGYTF. Written as DNA, the CDR3 is TGTACCAGCAGTTCAATTGAGAGGGGCTACACCTTC.

In the case of this clonotype: Sequence at one end of the junction differs from germline and may be a read error. The V and J genes are TRBV28 and TRBJ1-4; TRBD1 might be the D (6 bases). The length of the CDR3 is 15 residues. CDR1 and CDR2 (germline): MDHEN, SYDVKM. The CDR3, as DNA: TGTGCCAGCGTCCTGGCGGGTGGGGGGCAGGAAAAACTGCTTTTT. Translating gives CASVLAGGGQEKLLF.

The chain combines TRBV5-4 with TRBJ2-7; 8 bases match TRBD1. Germline loops: CDR1 SGHNT, CDR2 YYREEE (reference sequence). This CDR3 has 15 residues. V trimming: 4 bases; J trimming: 6 bases; junction bases outside the gene matches: 12. CDR3 loop: CASSPQGATMREQYF. In DNA form, the CDR3 reads TGTGCCAGCAGCCCCCAGGGGGCGACGATGCGCGAGCAGTACTTC.

The CDR3 coding sequence is TGTGCCAGCAGCTCCACATGGACTAGCGGTTCCTACGAGCAGTACTTC. Translated, it gives CASSSTWTSGSYEQYF. The chain is built from TRBV5-5 and TRBJ2-7, with 10 bases lining up with TRBD2. Germline lookup yields CDR1 SGHKS and CDR2 YYEKEE (reference sequence). This CDR3 has 16 amino acids. J was trimmed by 1 base and V by 3 bases; bases with no gene match: 7. Complete variable domain (other parts from reference TRBV5-5 and TRBJ2-7): DAGVTQSPTHLIKTRGQQVTLRCSPISGHKSVSWYQQVLGQGPQFIFQYYEKEERGRGNFPDRFSARQFPNYSSELNVNALLLGDSALYLCASSSTWTSGSYEQYFGPGTRLTVT.

A few counts support this clonotype. The chain joins TRBV18 to TRBJ2-7; no clear D gene. The V gene's germline CDR1 is KGHSH and CDR2 LQKENI. Trimming pared 0 bases from V and 2 bases from J, leaving 11 bases between. The CDR3 is 15 amino acids. DNA for the CDR3: TGTGCCAGCTCACCACCGCGAAGCGCGGCCTACGAGCAGTACTTC. Protein sequence: CASSPPRSAAYEQYF.

This clonotype was observed many times. This rearrangement joins TRBV28 to TRBJ1-4; TRBD1 aligns across 11 bases. Germline-derived CDR1 and CDR2 are MDHEN and SYDVKM. The CDR3 has 17 residues. The J segment lost 5 bases and the V segment lost 6 bases, leaving 11 bases of the junction unmatched. The CDR3 loop is CASSLGQGATINEKLFF. In DNA form, the CDR3 reads TGTGCCAGCAGCCTAGGACAGGGGGCAACGATAAATGAAAAACTGTTTTTT.